The 20 T cell receptor beta chains listed next were all sequenced from one sample in a study of blood T cell repertoires in COVID-19. Sequenced by immunoSEQ multiplex PCR; TCRdb stores in-frame clones only, minus some. In the table there are about 140,000 clones, roughly 78% of which are singletons. The specimen sequenced was peripheral blood. The receptors were gathered from a man aged 60-69 years with acute or convalescent COVID-19.

This clone was seen more than once but under ten times. The genes are TRBV5-8 and TRBJ1-6; a possible D gene is TRBD1 (5 bases). V was pared by 5 bases and J by 9 bases, with 18 bases between. From germline, CDR1 is SGHTS and CDR2 YDEGEE. The CDR3 has 15 residues. In nucleotides, the CDR3 is TGTGCCAGCAGTCCTAGGGTCCAGGGAGGTTCACCCCTCCACTTT. It translates to CASSPRVQGGSPLHF.

The rearrangement links TRBV28 to TRBJ1-1, with D perhaps TRBD1 (5 bases). Germline V gene lookup returns CDR1 MDHEN and CDR2 SYDVKM. The CDR3 contains 12 residues. The V gene lost 11 bases and the J gene lost 1 base, with 11 bases spanning the gap. The CDR3 nucleotides are TGTGCCGGAAGGGGATGGAACACTGAAGCTTTCTTT. Its protein product is CAGRGWNTEAFF. Based on the CDR3 plus reference TRBV28 and TRBJ1-1, the full variable domain is DVKVTQSSRYLVKRTGEKVFLECVQDMDHENMFWYRQDPGLGLRLIYFSYDVKMKEKGDIPEGYSVSREKKERFSLILESASTNQTSMYLCAGRGWNTEAFFGQGTRLTVV.

The chain combines TRBV19 with TRBJ2-3; D may be TRBD1 (5 bases). CDR1 is LNHDA, CDR2 SQIVND, per germline (reference sequence). Between the trimmed V and J ends, which lost 4 bases and 8 bases, there was a span of 10 bases. The CDR3 covers 12 residues. The CDR3 DNA reads TGTGCCAGTAGTACAGGGTTGGGTACGCAGTATTTT. Translation gives CASSTGLGTQYF.

The genes are TRBV29-1 and TRBJ1-1; D remains ambiguous. The CDR3 covers 13 residues. Germline V gives CDR1 SQVTM, CDR2 ANQGSEA. V lost 4 bases and J 6 bases, leaving 15 bases between the germline ends. CDR3 sequence: CSVARLSGAEAFF. The CDR3 coding sequence is TGCAGCGTTGCCCGACTCAGCGGGGCTGAAGCTTTCTTT. The full variable domain, rest sourced from reference TRBV29-1 and TRBJ1-1, is SAVISQKPSRDICQRGTSLTIQCQVDSQVTMMFWYRQQPGQSLTLIATANQGSEATYESGFVIDKFPISRPNLTFSTLTVSNMSPEDSSIYLCSVARLSGAEAFFGQGTRLTVV.

The CDR3 DNA follows: TGTGCCAGCAGCTTAGCGGCAGGGGGCAACGGGGCCAACGTCCTGACTTTC. Encoded protein: CASSLAAGGNGANVLTF. The rearrangement joins TRBV7-9 to TRBJ2-6; 8 nucleotides match TRBD1. This CDR3 has 17 amino acids. After removal of 0 bases from V and 4 bases from J, the junction contained 5 bases not matched to a gene. Germline V gives CDR1 SEHNR, CDR2 FQNEAQ (reference sequence).

V usage is TRBV3-1 (or the pseudogene TRBV3-2) and J usage is TRBJ1-2; weak D call: TRBD1 (5 bases). The CDR3 consists of 12 residues. V was pared by 3 bases and J by 7 bases, with 9 bases between. Per the germline V gene, CDR1 is LGHDT and CDR2 is YNNKEL (reference sequence). CDR3: CASSHRGSGYTF. In nucleotides, the CDR3 is TGTGCCAGCAGCCATCGGGGGAGTGGCTACACCTTC.

This clone is a singleton in its sample. V usage is TRBV7-9 and J usage is TRBJ1-1, with unresolved D. This CDR3 is 15 amino acids long. Germline V gives CDR1 SEHNR, CDR2 FQNEAQ (reference sequence). V lost 5 bases to trimming and J lost 4 bases, with 17 bases between them. CDR3 nucleotide sequence: TGTGCCAGCAGCCCCGACCTGGGAGGGAGCACTGAAGCTTTCTTT. Protein sequence: CASSPDLGGSTEAFF.

This chain's CDR3 is CAGQAGGTQYF. CDR3 sequence (DNA): TGTGCCGGACAGGCCGGGGGTACGCAGTATTTT. The rearrangement uses TRBV30 and TRBJ2-3, with D maybe TRBD1 (7 bases). The CDR3 contains 11 residues. From germline, CDR1 is GTSNPN and CDR2 SVGIG (reference sequence). With 8 bases removed from V and 8 bases from J, the gap between germline ends came to 14 bases.

The chain links TRBV5-1 to TRBJ2-5, with a weak D call TRBD1 (5 bases). The CDR3 spans 17 residues. Trimming cost V 0 bases and J 1 base, with 16 bases left between them. CDR1 and CDR2 (germline): SGHRS, YFSETQ. In DNA form, the CDR3 reads TGCGCCAGCAGCTTGGAACAGGTCGTGTCCTTCCAAGAGACCCAGTACTTC. This translates into CASSLEQVVSFQETQYF. Together with reference TRBV5-1 and TRBJ2-5, the CDR3 gives the full variable domain: KAGVTQTPRYLIKTRGQQVTLSCSPISGHRSVSWYQQTPGQGLQFLFEYFSETQRNKGNFPGRFSGRQFSNSRSEMNVSTLELGDSALYLCASSLEQVVSFQETQYFGPGTRLLVL.

The rearrangement links TRBV27 to TRBJ2-7, with D perhaps TRBD2 (6 bases). The CDR3 runs 14 residues. Germline lookup yields CDR1 MNHEY and CDR2 SMNVEV (reference sequence). The germline V and J ends were trimmed by 6 bases and 2 bases, with 14 bases remaining between them. The CDR3 reads CASSWGVPPYEQYF. CDR3 coding DNA: TGTGCCAGCAGCTGGGGGGTCCCTCCCTACGAGCAGTACTTC.

This chain links TRBV3-1 (or the pseudogene TRBV3-2) with TRBJ1-2, with TRBD1 matching 7 bases. Germline loops: CDR1 LGHDT, CDR2 YNNKEL (reference sequence). V gave up 4 bases and J gave up 4 bases; unmatched junction bases: 9. This CDR3 spans 15 amino acids. CDR3 region: CASSRQGKGSYGYTF. The DNA for the CDR3 is TGTGCCAGCAGCCGACAGGGTAAGGGAAGCTATGGCTACACCTTC.

The rearrangement links TRBV6-1 to TRBJ2-1; D is unresolved. Trimming took off 1 base at V and 7 bases at J, with 11 bases between the two ends. This CDR3 comprises 14 residues. CDR1 MNHNS and CDR2 SASEGT come from the germline V gene. CDR3 sequence: CASSEGSVANEQFF. CDR3 nucleotides: TGTGCCAGCAGTGAAGGTTCTGTTGCGAATGAGCAGTTCTTC.

For the CDR3, the DNA is TGCGCCAGCAGCCAAGACAGGGTAGATACGCAGTATTTT. As protein: CASSQDRVDTQYF. The rearrangement uses TRBV4-3 and TRBJ2-3; D perhaps matches TRBD1 (5 bases). The CDR3 is made up of 13 amino acids. Trimming cost V 0 bases and J 5 bases, with 6 bases left between them. The germline CDR1 and CDR2 sequences are LGHNA and YSLEER.

J is TRBJ1-6 and V is TRBV18; D remains ambiguous. CDR1 is KGHSH and CDR2 is LQKENI in the germline V gene. V lost 6 bases to trimming and J lost 7 bases, with 16 bases between them. CDR3 length equals 15 residues. CDR3 region: CASSREGWPNSPLHF. The CDR3 coding sequence is TGTGCCAGCTCCCGGGAAGGATGGCCAAATTCACCCCTCCACTTT.

The V call is TRBV24-1, the J call TRBJ1-2, with 10 bases identical to TRBD1. V dropped 4 bases and J dropped 6; count of bases not matched to a gene: 7. CDR1 and CDR2 (germline): KGHDR, SFDVKD. The CDR3 contains 15 residues. The CDR3 is CATSETGTGVNGYTF. CDR3 nucleotide sequence: TGTGCCACCAGTGAGACCGGGACAGGGGTGAATGGCTACACCTTC.

The chain recombines TRBV2 with TRBJ2-7; 9 nucleotides agree with TRBD1. V trimming: 8 bases; J trimming: 6 bases; junction bases outside the gene matches: 5. This CDR3 spans 12 amino acids. Germline-derived CDR1 and CDR2 are SNHLY and FYNNEI. CDR3 sequence reads: CASGTGFLEQYF. CDR3 sequence (DNA): TGTGCCAGCGGGACAGGGTTCCTCGAGCAGTACTTC.

This chain uses TRBV19 with TRBJ2-7; 7 bases match TRBD2. V was clipped by 1 base and J by 7 bases; unmatched bases: 13. This CDR3 has 16 amino acids. The germline CDR1 and CDR2 sequences are LNHDA and SQIVND (reference sequence). Written as DNA, the CDR3 is TGTGCCAGTAGTATAGGGTTGCGGGACTACCACTTTGAGCAGTACTTC. This gives the protein CASSIGLRDYHFEQYF.

J is TRBJ1-5 and V is TRBV30, with a possible D match to TRBD1 (6 bases). V lost 5 bases, J lost 6 bases, and 14 bases lay in between. Germline V gene data show CDR1 as GTSNPN and CDR2 as SVGIG (reference sequence). The CDR3 spans 13 residues. Here the CDR3 reads CAWGRQASQPQHF. The CDR3, as DNA: TGTGCCTGGGGCAGACAGGCAAGTCAGCCCCAGCATTTT.

The V and J genes are TRBV6-5 and TRBJ2-1; 7 nucleotides match TRBD2. The CDR3 consists of 15 residues. Germline CDR1 MNHEY, CDR2 SVGAGI. After removal of 5 bases from V and 2 bases from J, the junction contained 6 bases not matched to a gene. The CDR3 loop reads CASSQTGTTYNEQFF. The CDR3 nucleotides are TGTGCCAGCAGTCAGACCGGGACTACCTACAATGAGCAGTTCTTC.

This chain uses TRBV9 with TRBJ2-1; D possibly corresponds to TRBD2 (6 bases). Per germline, CDR1 SGDLS and CDR2 YYNGEE. V was cut by 1 base and J by 1 base, with 15 bases left in between. The CDR3 consists of 17 residues. The CDR3: CASSVTQRVSSYNEQFF. CDR3 coding DNA: TGTGCCAGCAGCGTAACCCAGCGGGTCTCTTCCTACAATGAGCAGTTCTTC.